These T cell receptor beta chains were read from a single sample in a study of T cells in localized non-small cell lung cancer. TCRdb's copy holds only in-frame clones and misses some; the assay was immunoSEQ multiplex PCR. Altogether about 4,800 clones are present, 55% being singletons, with the ten largest covering less than 4%. The material was lymph node tissue, obtained before any cancer treatment. These receptors came from a male donor at least 60 years old with stage I squamous cell lung carcinoma. The CDR3 runs from the conserved cysteine through the conserved F or W. D genes are given only for firm matches. Where a row states a size, it is once, few, many or the class of an expanded clone; other rows omit it.

J: TRBJ2-1; V: TRBV11-3; D: TRBD2; size: few; CDR3: CASSPRGTSGNEQFF; DNA: TGTGCCAGCAGCCCTCGTGGGACTAGCGGCAATGAGCAGTTCTTC
J: TRBJ2-3; V: TRBV9; D: -; size: few; CDR3: CASSEGGYTDTQYF; DNA: TGTGCCAGCAGTGAGGGGGGCTACACAGATACGCAGTATTTT
J: TRBJ1-1; V: TRBV28; D: -; size: -; CDR3: CATRRRYTNTEAFF; DNA: TGTGCCACCCGCAGGCGATATACGAACACTGAAGCTTTCTTT
J: TRBJ2-5; V: TRBV19; D: -; size: -; CDR3: CASSPAGGQETQYF; DNA: TGTGCCAGCAGCCCAGCGGGCGGCCAAGAGACCCAGTACTTC
J: TRBJ1-5; V: TRBV30; D: -; size: -; CDR3: CAWSVAGLQPQHF; DNA: TGTGCCTGGAGTGTAGCTGGGCTTCAGCCCCAGCATTTT
J: TRBJ2-1; V: TRBV9; D: -; size: few; CDR3: CASSPTITAEQFF; DNA: TGTGCCAGCAGCCCGACGATCACAGCGGAGCAGTTCTTC
J: TRBJ2-2; V: TRBV19; D: TRBD2; size: -; CDR3: CASSMFYLGSSGPNTGELFF; DNA: TGTGCCAGTAGTATGTTTTATCTGGGGTCTAGCGGTCCGAACACCGGGGAGCTGTTTTTT
J: TRBJ2-7; V: TRBV9; D: TRBD2; size: -; CDR3: CASSVGEGTSLAEQYF; DNA: TGTGCCAGCAGCGTTGGGGAGGGGACTAGTCTTGCCGAGCAGTACTTC
J: TRBJ2-1; V: TRBV10-2; D: -; size: -; CDR3: CASSESWGPYNEQFF; DNA: TGCGCCAGCAGTGAGTCGTGGGGGCCCTACAATGAGCAGTTCTTC
J: TRBJ2-5; V: TRBV11-3; D: -; size: few; CDR3: CASSLQGPAETQYF; DNA: TGTGCCAGCAGCCTCCAGGGGCCAGCAGAGACCCAGTACTTC
J: TRBJ1-4; V: TRBV28; D: TRBD1; size: -; CDR3: CASSLYGQGINEKLFF; DNA: TGTGCCAGCAGTTTATACGGACAGGGGATAAATGAAAAACTGTTTTTT
J: TRBJ2-3; V: TRBV19; D: -; size: once; CDR3: CASSRKDLDADTQYF; DNA: TGTGCCAGTAGTCGAAAGGACCTGGACGCAGATACGCAGTATTTT
J: TRBJ2-3; V: TRBV6-8; D: TRBD2; size: few; CDR3: CASSESASGRIDTQYF; DNA: TGTGCCAGCAGTGAGTCGGCTAGCGGGAGAATAGATACGCAGTATTTT
J: TRBJ2-3; V: TRBV11-3; D: -; size: few; CDR3: CASSPSRGAPGTDTQYF; DNA: TGTGCCAGCAGCCCCTCGAGGGGAGCCCCGGGGACAGATACGCAGTATTTT
J: TRBJ2-2; V: TRBV29-1; D: -; size: -; CDR3: CSANRDTGELFF; DNA: TGCAGCGCAAACAGGGACACCGGGGAGCTGTTTTTT
J: TRBJ1-1; V: TRBV19; D: -; size: -; CDR3: CASSKQEVGDTEAFF; DNA: TGTGCCAGTAGTAAACAGGAAGTAGGAGACACTGAAGCTTTCTTT
J: TRBJ2-7; V: TRBV19; D: -; size: once; CDR3: CASKRGLDSYEQYF; DNA: TGTGCCAGCAAAAGAGGACTGGACTCCTACGAGCAGTACTTC
J: TRBJ1-1; V: TRBV6-8; D: TRBD1; size: few; CDR3: CASSRTGTGGSEAFF; DNA: TGTGCCAGCAGTAGGACCGGGACAGGGGGATCTGAAGCTTTCTTT
J: TRBJ2-5; V: TRBV11-3; D: TRBD2; size: -; CDR3: CASSEGLAGGGTQYF; DNA: TGTGCCAGCAGCGAGGGACTAGCGGGAGGGGGGACCCAGTACTTC
J: TRBJ1-1; V: TRBV6-8; D: -; size: few; CDR3: CATIKEGLGNTEAFF; DNA: TGTGCCACCATCAAGGAGGGACTAGGGAACACTGAAGCTTTCTTT
J: TRBJ2-2; V: TRBV30; D: -; size: -; CDR3: CAWMEQNTGELFF; DNA: TGTGCCTGGATGGAACAAAACACCGGGGAGCTGTTTTTT
J: TRBJ1-3; V: TRBV19; D: -; size: -; CDR3: CASNMGGSAVGNTIYF; DNA: TGTGCCAGTAATATGGGAGGGTCGGCTGTTGGAAACACCATATATTTT
J: TRBJ1-1; V: TRBV15; D: -; size: -; CDR3: CATSIKVFDTEAFF; DNA: TGTGCCACCAGCATCAAGGTGTTTGACACTGAAGCTTTCTTT
J: TRBJ2-1; V: TRBV18; D: TRBD1; size: -; CDR3: CASSPGQYNEQFF; DNA: TGTGCCAGCTCACCGGGACAGTACAATGAGCAGTTCTTC
J: TRBJ2-1; V: TRBV11-3; D: -; size: -; CDR3: CASSQANRDYNEQFF; DNA: TGTGCCAGCAGCCAGGCGAACCGGGACTACAATGAGCAGTTCTTC
J: TRBJ1-5; V: TRBV9; D: TRBD1; size: -; CDR3: CASSVGQGINQPQHF; DNA: TGTGCCAGCAGCGTAGGACAGGGAATCAATCAGCCCCAGCATTTT
J: TRBJ2-7; V: TRBV28; D: -; size: -; CDR3: CTSSLSDLYEQYF; DNA: TGTACCAGCAGTTTAAGCGACCTCTACGAGCAGTACTTC
J: TRBJ2-1; V: TRBV28; D: -; size: -; CDR3: CASSFLGTRQGHEQFF; DNA: TGTGCCAGCAGTTTCCTCGGGACTCGTCAGGGGCATGAGCAGTTCTTC
J: TRBJ1-1; V: TRBV18; D: -; size: -; CDR3: CASSPVGVNTEAFF; DNA: TGTGCCAGCTCACCGGTAGGGGTCAACACTGAAGCTTTCTTT
J: TRBJ2-1; V: TRBV6-1; D: TRBD2; size: -; CDR3: CASSEVSLLAGGEQFF; DNA: TGTGCCAGCAGTGAAGTCAGCTTACTAGCGGGAGGTGAGCAGTTCTTC
J: TRBJ2-1; V: TRBV14; D: -; size: -; CDR3: CASSPTRHGGEQFF; DNA: TGTGCCAGCAGCCCTACTCGGCACGGGGGTGAGCAGTTCTTC
J: TRBJ1-2; V: TRBV9; D: -; size: few; CDR3: CASSAPPPGDYGYTF; DNA: TGTGCCAGCAGCGCCCCGCCCCCAGGGGACTATGGCTACACCTTC
J: TRBJ2-7; V: TRBV19; D: TRBD2; size: -; CDR3: CASSINGRGNEQYF; DNA: TGTGCCAGTAGTATTAACGGGAGGGGAAACGAACAGTACTTC
J: TRBJ2-3; V: TRBV11-3; D: TRBD1; size: -; CDR3: CASSPGTASTDTQYF; DNA: TGTGCCAGCAGTCCAGGGACAGCGAGCACAGATACGCAGTATTTT